The 21 T cell receptor beta chains listed next were all sequenced from one sample in a study of T-cell memory formation after mild COVID-19. TCRdb fed the 5' RACE reads into MiXCR, producing one record per CDR3 protein. Among roughly 300,000 distinct CDR3 sequences listed, over 7% were seen once. The sample taken for sequencing was PBMCs or a T cell subset sorted from them (not recorded which). These receptors were taken from a man aged 18 to 29 who had mild COVID-19 (a few samples of this study predate the infection). Cell type and time point are not known.

This clonotype came up a few times. The rearrangement links TRBV30 to TRBJ1-2; 8 bases are a match to TRBD1. CDR1 is GTSNPN, CDR2 SVGIG, per germline (reference sequence). The CDR3 covers 13 residues. J was trimmed by 5 bases and V by 3 bases; bases with no gene match: 5. CDR3 amino acids: CAWSRGLEYGYTF. CDR3 DNA sequence: TGTGCCTGGAGCAGGGGGCTTGAATATGGCTACACCTTC.

This clonotype was counted only a few times. CDR3 DNA: TGTGCCAGCAGTCGGGACAGGATGGCCTATGGCTACACCTTC. Its translation: CASSRDRMAYGYTF. V is TRBV6-5 and J is TRBJ1-2; 8 bases line up with TRBD1. The CDR3 has 14 residues. Germline V gives CDR1 MNHEY, CDR2 SVGAGI. V shed 5 bases, J shed 4 bases, and the junction held 6 bases outside the gene matches.

The table lists this clonotype with a few counts. The chain recombines TRBV20-1 with TRBJ2-5; 12 bases line up with TRBD2. Trimming at V came to 0 bases and at J to 4 bases, leaving 6 bases not matched to a gene. The V gene's germline CDR1 is DFQATT and CDR2 SNEGSKA (reference sequence). This CDR3 has 16 residues. The chain's CDR3 is CSARDKSTSGGETQYF. Here the CDR3 DNA reads TGCAGTGCTAGAGATAAATCGACTAGCGGGGGAGAGACCCAGTACTTC.

This clonotype was seen a handful of times. This chain joins TRBV6-6 and TRBJ1-1; a possible D gene is TRBD1 (5 bases). There are 16 residues in the CDR3. V was trimmed by 6 bases and J by 5 bases, leaving 22 bases between them. The germline gives CDR1 MNHNY, CDR2 SVGAGI (reference sequence). The CDR3 is CASRNTRGTRGTEAFF. In DNA, the CDR3 is TGTGCCAGCAGGAACACCCGCGGGACGCGAGGGACTGAAGCTTTCTTT.

The chain is built from TRBV5-1 and TRBJ2-1; no firm D call. The V gene's germline CDR1 is SGHRS and CDR2 YFSETQ. The CDR3 runs to 16 residues. The V and J ends lost 0 bases and 4 bases respectively, with 14 bases between them. CDR3 DNA sequence: TGCGCCAGCAGCTTGGGCGACAATGACCTTTACAATGAGCAGTTCTTC. It encodes CASSLGDNDLYNEQFF.

This clonotype was counted between two and nine times. The chain links TRBV4-1 to TRBJ2-1; TRBD2 might be the D (5 bases). This CDR3 has 11 residues. Trimming took off 8 bases at V and 9 bases at J, with 11 bases between the two ends. CDR1 and CDR2 from the germline V gene are MGHRA and YSYEKL. The CDR3 DNA is TGCGCCAGCGGACGGGGTAGTGAGCAGTTCTTC. This encodes CASGRGSEQFF.

This clonotype was observed a handful of times. The chain joins TRBV6-5 to TRBJ1-6, with D unclear. The V end was cut by 6 bases, the J end by 8 bases, with 17 bases between. Germline V gene data show CDR1 as MNHEY and CDR2 as SVGAGI. The length of the CDR3 is 15 residues. CDR3 nucleotide sequence: TGTGCCAGCAGGCCCCAACGGACGCTGCATTCACCCCTCCACTTT. It translates to CASRPQRTLHSPLHF.

This clonotype was counted between two and nine times. The chain has TRBV4-1 and TRBJ2-7; D might be TRBD2 (5 bases). The CDR3 is 15 residues long. Between the trimmed V and J ends, which lost 4 bases and 0 bases, there was a span of 13 bases. Germline CDR1 and CDR2: MGHRA and YSYEKL. The CDR3 nucleotides read TGCGCCAGCAGCCCCGGGGTGTCGGGCTCCTACGAGCAGTACGTC. Protein: CASSPGVSGSYEQYV.

V and J are TRBV23-1 and TRBJ2-2; D not certain. TRBV23-1 falls under the ORF class, with uncertain function. The CDR3 loop spans 13 amino acids. V shed 0 bases and J shed 5 bases, with 4 bases lying between them. As DNA, the CDR3 is TGCGCCAGCAGTCAATCAAAAACCGGGGAGCTGTTTTTT. Protein product: CASSQSKTGELFF.

This clonotype was seen ten or more times. One end of the junction is discordant with germline, which a read error may explain. The V gene is TRBV23-1, the J gene TRBJ1-5; no definite D call. TRBV23-1 is reported as an ORF; its role is uncertain. The CDR3 consists of 9 residues. CDR3 coding DNA: TGCGCCAGCATTCAGCCCCAGCATTTT. It translates to CASIQPQHF.

This clonotype has a count of ten or more. This chain links TRBV18 with TRBJ2-3, with 9 bases matching TRBD2. V was pared by 1 base and J by 2 bases, with 4 bases of the junction left unmatched. The CDR3 extends over 16 amino acids. The germline V gene has CDR1 KGHSH and CDR2 LQKENI. The CDR3 loop is CASSPLRGGSTDTQYF. Here the CDR3 DNA reads TGTGCCAGCTCACCACTGCGGGGGGGTTCCACAGATACGCAGTATTTT. The whole variable domain, filled in from reference TRBV18 and TRBJ2-3, reads NAGVMQNPRHLVRRRGQEARLRCSPMKGHSHVYWYRQLPEEGLKFMVYLQKENIIDESGMPKERFSAEFPKEGPSILRIQQVVRGDSAAYFCASSPLRGGSTDTQYFGPGTRLTVL.

This clonotype was detected only a few times. The rearrangement joins TRBV6-5 to TRBJ2-5, with D tentatively TRBD1 or TRBD2 (5 bases each). V dropped 2 bases and J dropped 7 bases, with 14 bases sitting between them. The CDR3 has 14 residues. Germline V gene data show CDR1 as MNHEY and CDR2 as SVGAGI. DNA for the CDR3: TGTGCCAGCAGTTACCGGGGCCAGGAGCGGACCCAGTACTTC. As protein: CASSYRGQERTQYF.

This clonotype has at least ten counts. The chain links TRBV12-3 or TRBV12-4 to TRBJ2-7; D possibly matches TRBD1 or TRBD2 (5 bases each). Trimming took 1 base from V and 5 from J, leaving 15 bases between them. The CDR3 has 15 amino acids. The chain's CDR3 is CASSLVFTRGDEQYF. The CDR3 DNA follows: TGTGCCAGCAGTTTAGTTTTCACCCGGGGCGACGAGCAGTACTTC.

The chain joins TRBV15 to TRBJ2-7; D perhaps matches TRBD1 (8 bases). From germline, CDR1 is LNHNV and CDR2 YYDKDF (reference sequence). CDR3 size: 15 residues. Trimming stripped 5 bases from V and 1 base from J, with 15 bases between. CDR3 sequence (DNA): TGTGCCACCAGCGCCAACAGGGGGGGTTCCTACGAGCAGTACTTC. The encoded protein is CATSANRGGSYEQYF. The full variable domain, with the rest looked up from reference TRBV15 and TRBJ2-7, is DAMVIQNPRYQVTQFGKPVTLSCSQTLNHNVMYWYQQKSSQAPKLLFHYYDKDFNNEADTPDNFQSRRPNTSFCFLDIRSPGLGDTAMYLCATSANRGGSYEQYFGPGTRLTVT.

There are many counts of this clonotype. The CDR3 DNA sequence: TGTGCCAGCAGCTTAGTAGCGGGGGTACATGAGCAGTTCTTC. The encoded protein is CASSLVAGVHEQFF. The rearrangement links TRBV5-6 to TRBJ2-1, with 9 positions matching TRBD2. CDR3 length: 14 amino acids. Losses at the gene ends were 2 bases for V and 8 bases for J; bases not matched to a gene: 5. Per germline, CDR1 SGHDT and CDR2 YYEEEE.

V usage is TRBV4-3 and J usage is TRBJ1-1, with 7 bases lining up with TRBD1. CDR1 is LGHNA and CDR2 is YSLEER in the germline V gene. The CDR3 contains 15 residues. The V and J ends lost 4 bases and 1 base, in that order; junction bases with no gene match: 6. CDR3 protein: CASSLRTGSNTEAFF. The CDR3 region has the DNA TGCGCCAGCAGCCTCAGGACAGGTTCGAACACTGAAGCTTTCTTT.

This clonotype has just a few counts. This rearrangement joins TRBV21-1 to TRBJ1-5; no check of the table's D call, TRBD1, against the DNA was made. TRBV21-1 is a listed pseudogene. This CDR3 is built from 17 residues. CDR3 amino acids: CASSKVAGQGGNQPQHF. In DNA, the CDR3 is TGTGCCAGCAGCAAAGTAGCGGGACAGGGAGGAAACCAGCCCCAGCATTTT.

The chain combines TRBV5-4 with TRBJ2-7, with D possibly matching TRBD1 (6 bases). CDR1 is SGHNT, CDR2 YYREEE, per germline (reference sequence). The V and J ends lost 4 bases and 5 bases respectively, with 13 bases between them. There are 13 residues in the CDR3. The CDR3 sequence: CASSGTGTNEQYF. CDR3 in DNA: TGTGCCAGCAGCGGTACAGGGACCAACGAGCAGTACTTC.

This clonotype was found many times. The rearrangement links TRBV12-3 or TRBV12-4 to TRBJ1-1; 8 positions match TRBD1. The CDR3 spans 13 residues. The V gene end was trimmed by 6 bases and the J gene end by 5 bases; junction bases not matched to a gene: 5. In DNA, the CDR3 is TGTGCCAGCAGCTTACAGGGGGAAACTGAAGCTTTCTTT. The encoded protein is CASSLQGETEAFF.

This clonotype showed up many times. The rearrangement uses TRBV7-2 and TRBJ2-3; D may be TRBD1 (6 bases). The germline V gene encodes CDR1 SGHTA and CDR2 FQGNSA. The CDR3 runs 13 residues. The V end lost 11 bases, the J end lost 2 bases, and 14 bases lay between the germline ends. Here the CDR3 DNA reads TGTGCCTCGGGAACAGGGTACACAGATACGCAGTATTTT. Residues: CASGTGYTDTQYF.

This clonotype was observed a few times. The chain uses TRBV29-1 and TRBJ2-3; 7 bases match TRBD2. The J segment lost 3 bases and the V segment lost 4 bases, leaving 7 bases of the junction unmatched. Germline V gene data show CDR1 as SQVTM and CDR2 as ANQGSEA. The CDR3 is 14 amino acids. CDR3 amino acids: CSVGERGGTDTQYF. CDR3 in DNA: TGCAGCGTTGGGGAGCGGGGTGGAACAGATACGCAGTATTTT.